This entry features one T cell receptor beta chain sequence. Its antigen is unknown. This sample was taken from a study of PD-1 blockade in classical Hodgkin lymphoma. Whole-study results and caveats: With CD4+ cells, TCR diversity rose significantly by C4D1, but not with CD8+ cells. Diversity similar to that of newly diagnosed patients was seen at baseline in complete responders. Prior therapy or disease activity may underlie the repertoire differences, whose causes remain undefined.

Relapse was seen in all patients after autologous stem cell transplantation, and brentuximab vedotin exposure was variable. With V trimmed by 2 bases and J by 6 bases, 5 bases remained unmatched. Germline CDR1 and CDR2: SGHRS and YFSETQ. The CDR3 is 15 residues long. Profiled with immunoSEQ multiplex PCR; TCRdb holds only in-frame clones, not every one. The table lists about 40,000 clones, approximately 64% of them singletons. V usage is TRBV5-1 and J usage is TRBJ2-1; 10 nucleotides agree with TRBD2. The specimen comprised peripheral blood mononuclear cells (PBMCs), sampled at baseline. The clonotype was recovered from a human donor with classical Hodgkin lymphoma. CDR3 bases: TGCGCCAGCAGCTTCAGACTAGCGGGTCGCAATGAGCAGTTCTTC. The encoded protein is CASSFRLAGRNEQFF.